This is a list of T cell receptor beta chains from one sample in a study of blood T cells in healthy people across ages. TCRdb used MiXCR to reprocess the 5' RACE reads, holding one entry per CDR3 protein. The table records about 1.5 million distinct CDR3 sequences, 42% of them present only once. Sequenced sample: blood. These receptors were obtained from a woman in her late teens or twenties in good health. Both conserved end residues are part of each CDR3. A D gene is named only where the DNA matches it firmly. Some rows have no size entry. The others give once, few or many, or a class for an expanded clone.

abundance,v_gene,j_gene,d_gene,CDR3aa,CDR3nt
.,TRBV24-1,TRBJ2-7,TRBD2,CATSDARGGLYNEQYF,TGTGCCACCAGTGATGCGCGGGGGGGCCTCTACAATGAGCAGTACTTC
.,TRBV12-3/TRBV12-4,TRBJ1-4,.,CASSSAGSGEKLFF,TGTGCCAGCAGTTCTGCAGGGTCTGGAGAAAAACTGTTTTTT
.,TRBV15,TRBJ2-2,.,CATSRDQNAGTGELFF,TGTGCCACCAGCAGAGATCAAAACGCGGGAACCGGGGAGCTGTTTTTT
.,TRBV4-1,TRBJ2-6,.,CASSPTAFSGANVLTF,TGCGCCAGCAGCCCGACAGCCTTCTCTGGGGCCAACGTCCTGACTTTC
.,TRBV29-1,TRBJ2-7,TRBD2,CSVEGLAGIGEQYF,TGCAGCGTTGAGGGACTAGCGGGAATTGGCGAGCAGTACTTC
.,TRBV2,TRBJ1-1,.,CASTGKGEAFF,TGTGCCAGCACGGGGAAAGGTGAAGCTTTCTTT
few,TRBV5-1,TRBJ1-6,.,CASSLSSGFYNSPLHF,TGCGCCAGCAGCTTGAGCTCCGGGTTCTATAATTCACCCCTCCACTTT
.,TRBV11-2,TRBJ1-1,.,CASSLVVGQMNTEAFF,TGTGCCAGCAGCTTAGTGGTCGGGCAGATGAACACTGAAGCTTTCTTT
few,TRBV20-1,TRBJ1-5,TRBD1,CSAKGGLGNQPQHF,TGCAGTGCTAAAGGGGGCTTGGGCAATCAGCCCCAGCATTTT
.,TRBV12-3/TRBV12-4,TRBJ2-3,TRBD1,CASSFFRDRQTDAQYF,TGTGCCAGCAGTTTTTTTCGGGACAGGCAAACAGATGCGCAGTATTTT
.,TRBV7-3,TRBJ2-1,TRBD2,CASSSGLAGGGEQFF,TGTGCCAGCAGCTCCGGACTAGCGGGGGGGGGTGAGCAGTTCTTC
.,TRBV4-3,TRBJ2-5,TRBD1,CASSQYFATGGKETQYF,TGCGCCAGCAGCCAGTATTTCGCGACAGGGGGCAAAGAGACCCAGTACTTC
few,TRBV29-1,TRBJ2-1,TRBD1,CGVVGQNTYNEQFF,TGCGGCGTCGTGGGACAGAATACCTACAATGAGCAGTTCTTC
.,TRBV14,TRBJ2-1,.,CASSQVAGWGINEQFF,TGTGCCAGCAGCCAAGTGGCAGGGTGGGGAATCAATGAGCAGTTCTTC
.,TRBV6-1,TRBJ2-1,TRBD1,CASSEVWRQGAYTEQFF,TGTGCCAGCAGTGAAGTATGGAGACAGGGCGCCTACACTGAGCAGTTCTTC
once,TRBV29-1,TRBJ1-2,TRBD1,CSVWDRDIHGYTF,TGCAGCGTTTGGGACAGGGATATACATGGCTACACCTTC
many,TRBV20-1,TRBJ2-3,.,CSALGRGVSTDTQYF,TGCAGTGCTTTAGGACGTGGGGTCAGCACAGATACGCAGTATTTT
few,TRBV20-1,TRBJ2-1,.,CSARDWQVWNNEQFF,TGCAGTGCTAGAGATTGGCAGGTGTGGAACAATGAGCAGTTCTTC
.,TRBV4-1,TRBJ2-3,TRBD2,CASSRGLAGEGGPDTQYF,TGCGCCAGCAGCCGCGGACTAGCGGGAGAGGGGGGGCCAGATACGCAGTATTTT
.,TRBV21-1,TRBJ2-2,.,CVSQPGTTNTGELFF,TGTGTCAGCCAGCCAGGGACAACGAACACCGGGGAGCTGTTTTTT
once,TRBV6-2/TRBV6-3,TRBJ2-7,.,CASSYEGHNEQYF,TGTGCCAGCAGTTACGAGGGGCACAATGAGCAGTACTTC
few,TRBV13,TRBJ2-7,TRBD1,CASGDRVRNEQYF,TGTGCCAGCGGAGACAGGGTACGGAACGAGCAGTACTTC
.,TRBV7-9,TRBJ2-3,TRBD1,CASSLGQGLRTGTQYF,TGTGCCAGCAGCTTGGGACAGGGGCTCAGAACAGGTACGCAGTATTTT